This T cell receptor beta chain was observed in a study of shared T cell receptors in the human thymus. Only in-frame clones appear in the TCRdb table, and some are missing; sequencing was by immunoSEQ multiplex PCR. The table includes just under 550,000 clones, around three quarters detected once. This CDR3 region has 15 residues. J lost 2 bases, V lost 1 base, and 3 bases had no gene match. The germline V gene encodes CDR1 SGHVS and CDR2 FQNEAQ. This sample was shared with a second study, whose subject was human thymus T cells. That paper states: Resections from corrective heart surgery supplied the thymus tissue. Unrelated individuals had highly overlapping thymic repertoires, as reported in related research.

This clonotype was obtained from a boy in the first two years of life with a congenital heart defect. Material: thymocytes. The gene calls are TRBV7-8 and TRBJ2-7, with 9 bases matching TRBD2. The CDR3: CASSLDGGRAYEQYF. In nucleotides, the CDR3 is TGTGCCAGCAGCTTAGATGGCGGGAGGGCCTACGAGCAGTACTTC.